This T cell receptor (beta chain) was captured in a study of blood T cell repertoires in COVID-19. Participants' own reports of clinical history determined their cohort assignment. The CDR3 length is 15 residues. Germline V gene sequence: CDR1 SGHRS, CDR2 YFSETQ. J gave up 5 bases and V 0 bases, and 4 bases lay outside the gene matches. Sequencing was performed with immunoSEQ multiplex PCR; in TCRdb, only in-frame clones are kept and a portion is missing. This sample has about 210,000 clones, with over 75% found just once. The chain combines TRBV5-1 with TRBJ2-1, with TRBD2 matching over 8 bases. The sequencing sample was made of PBMCs or T cells enriched from blood (not recorded which). The sequence was obtained from a man aged 30-40 years with acute COVID-19. The CDR3 nucleotides read TGCGCCAGCAGCTTGGTAGGGACTAGAAACAATGAGCAGTTCTTC. It yields the protein CASSLVGTRNNEQFF.